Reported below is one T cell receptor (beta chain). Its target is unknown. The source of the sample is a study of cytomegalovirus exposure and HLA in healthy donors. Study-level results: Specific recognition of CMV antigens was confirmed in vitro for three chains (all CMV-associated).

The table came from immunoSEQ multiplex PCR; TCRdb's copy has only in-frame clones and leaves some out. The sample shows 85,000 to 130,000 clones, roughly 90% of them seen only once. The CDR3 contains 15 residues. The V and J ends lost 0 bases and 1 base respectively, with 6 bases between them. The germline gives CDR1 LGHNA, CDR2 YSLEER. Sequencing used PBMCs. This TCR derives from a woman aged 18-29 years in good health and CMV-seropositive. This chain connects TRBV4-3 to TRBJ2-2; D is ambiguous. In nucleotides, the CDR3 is TGCGCCAGCAGCCAAGATAAACAGAACACCGGGGAGCTGTTTTTT. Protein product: CASSQDKQNTGELFF.